Listed below are T cell receptor beta chains from one sample, sequenced in a study of blood T cell repertoires in COVID-19. Some clones are missing from TCRdb's copy, which holds only in-frame ones; the method was immunoSEQ multiplex PCR. This sample has approximately 400,000 clones, with around 86% found just once. Material for sequencing was PBMCs or T cells enriched from blood (not recorded which). Every receptor here comes from a woman aged 50 to 60 who had recovered from COVID-19. CDR3s include the opening cysteine and the closing phenylalanine or tryptophan. A D gene is named only where the DNA matches it firmly. Clone size is shown for a subset of rows, as once, few, many or a class of expanded clone.

>TRBV11-2|-|TRBD1|TRBJ2-1
TGTGCCAGCAGCTTAGCCGGGACAGGGGGGAACAATGAGCAGTTCTTC
CASSLAGTGGNNEQFF
>TRBV7-8|-|-|TRBJ2-1
TGTGCCAGCAGCTTTGTATTGAATGAGCAGTTCTTC
CASSFVLNEQFF
>TRBV30|-|-|TRBJ1-2
TGTGCCTGGAGTGTATTGGGAGCGAGGGGCTACACCTTC
CAWSVLGARGYTF
>TRBV6-5|few|TRBD2|TRBJ2-1
TGTGCCAGCAGACCTGGGGGGGTGCCCTACAATGAGCAGTTCTTC
CASRPGGVPYNEQFF
>TRBV3-1/TRBV3-2|-|TRBD2|TRBJ2-1
TGTGCCAGCAGCCAAGACCTTGGGACGCCTAGCGGGGGGGCGGATGAGCAGTTCTTC
CASSQDLGTPSGGADEQFF
>TRBV30|-|-|TRBJ1-4
TGTGCCTGGAGTAGGGGGTGGGAACTGTTTTTT
CAWSRGWELFF
>TRBV7-2|-|-|TRBJ1-4
TGTGCCAGCAGCGCGGATGCAACTAATGAAAAACTGTTTTTT
CASSADATNEKLFF
>TRBV4-2|-|-|TRBJ1-1
TGTGCCAGCAGCCAAGAGAGCACTTACGGTGAAGCTTTCTTT
CASSQESTYGEAFF
>TRBV9|-|-|TRBJ2-1
TGTGCCAGCAGCGTAGTTCAGGGCAATGAGCAGTTCTTC
CASSVVQGNEQFF
>TRBV4-1|-|-|TRBJ1-2
TGCGCCAGCAGCCAAGATTGGGAGGGGTACTATGGCTACACCTTC
CASSQDWEGYYGYTF